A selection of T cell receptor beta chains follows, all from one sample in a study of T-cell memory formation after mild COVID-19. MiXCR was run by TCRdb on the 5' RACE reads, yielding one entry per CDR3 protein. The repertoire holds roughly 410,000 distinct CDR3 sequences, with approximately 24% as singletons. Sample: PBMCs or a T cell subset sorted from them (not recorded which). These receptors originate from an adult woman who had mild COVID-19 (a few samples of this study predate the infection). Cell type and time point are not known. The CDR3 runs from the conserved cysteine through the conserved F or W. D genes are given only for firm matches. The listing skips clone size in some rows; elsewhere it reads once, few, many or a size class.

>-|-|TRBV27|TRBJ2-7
TGTGCCAGCAGTTTTGGGGCGTGGGTGTACGAGCAGTACTTC
CASSFGAWVYEQYF
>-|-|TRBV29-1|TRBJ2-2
TGCAGCGTTCATGGGGGCGGGAACACCGGGGAGCTGTTTTTT
CSVHGGGNTGELFF
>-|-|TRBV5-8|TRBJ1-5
TGTGCCAGCAGCTTGGCGGCATACGGAGGGGATAGCAATCAGCCCCAGCATTTT
CASSLAAYGGDSNQPQHF
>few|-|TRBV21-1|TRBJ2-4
TGTGCCAGCAGCACCCCCAGGGGGGAGGAAAACATTCAGTACTTC
CASSTPRGEENIQYF
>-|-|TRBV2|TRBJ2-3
TGTGCCAGCCTTTCGGGCACAGATACGCAGTATTTT
CASLSGTDTQYF
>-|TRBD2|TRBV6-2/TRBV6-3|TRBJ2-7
TGTGCCAGCACCACACACAGCGGGAGGACCTACGAGCAGTACTTC
CASTTHSGRTYEQYF
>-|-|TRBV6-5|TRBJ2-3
TGTGCCAGCACTACACCAGGCTCGGGTGGGATGAATACGCAGTATTTT
CASTTPGSGGMNTQYF
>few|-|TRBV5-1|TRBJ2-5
TGCGCCAGCAGCTTGGCCTTGACAGGGAGGTCCGAGACCCAGTACTTC
CASSLALTGRSETQYF
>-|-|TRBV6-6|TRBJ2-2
TGTGCCAGCAGTTACTCGGGGGCCACATACACCGGGGAGCTGTTTTTT
CASSYSGATYTGELFF
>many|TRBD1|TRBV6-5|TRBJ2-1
TGTGCCAGCAGTGGAACAGGGGGGTCCTACAATGAGCAGTTCTTC
CASSGTGGSYNEQFF
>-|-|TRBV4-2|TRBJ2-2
TGTGCCAGCAGCCAAGATGGGGAGCTGTTTTTT
CASSQDGELFF
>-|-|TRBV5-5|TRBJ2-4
TGTGCCAGCAGCTTGTGGGGTTCGGACATTCAGTACTTC
CASSLWGSDIQYF
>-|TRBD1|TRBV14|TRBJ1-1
TGTGCCAGCAGACCGACAGGGTACACTGAAGCTTTCTTT
CASRPTGYTEAFF
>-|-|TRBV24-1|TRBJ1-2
TGTGCCACCAGCGTGACGGCTAACTATGGCTACACCTTC
CATSVTANYGYTF
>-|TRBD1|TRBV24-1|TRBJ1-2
TGTGCCACCAGTGACCCGGACAGGGCCTACACCTTC
CATSDPDRAYTF
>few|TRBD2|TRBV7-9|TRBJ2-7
TGTGCCAGCAGCTCCGGACTAGCGGGAAACTACGAGCAGTACTTC
CASSSGLAGNYEQYF
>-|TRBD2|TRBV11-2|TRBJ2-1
TGTGCCAGCAGCTTAGATCGGGTCGGGGGGTACAATGAGCAGTTCTTC
CASSLDRVGGYNEQFF
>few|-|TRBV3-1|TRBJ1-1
TGTGCCAGCAGCCTGCAGGTCAAGAACACTGAAGCTTTCTTT
CASSLQVKNTEAFF
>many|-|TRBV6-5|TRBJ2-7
TGTGCCAGCAGTTACTCGCCACCGCCCTACGAGCAGTACTTC
CASSYSPPPYEQYF
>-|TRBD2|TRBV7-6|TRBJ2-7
TGTGCCAGCAGCTTAGTTGCTAGCGGGAGTTCCAAATACGAGCAGTACTTC
CASSLVASGSSKYEQYF